These 7 T cell receptor beta chains originate from one sample sequenced in a study of blood T cells in healthy people across ages. The use of a sample-barcoded 5' primer and a J-beta primer mix characterized a second PCR of about 7 to 12 cycles. MiXCR was run by TCRdb on the 5' RACE reads, yielding one entry per CDR3 protein. Counted here are about 730,000 distinct CDR3 sequences, around 46% occurring once; the ten biggest clones make up 20%. Sequencing was performed on blood. These receptors were collected from a woman aged 55-70 years in good health.

This sequence joins TRBV12-3 or TRBV12-4 and TRBJ1-2; 7 positions match TRBD1. The CDR3 is made up of 14 amino acids. J gave up 0 bases and V 6 bases, and 4 bases lay outside the gene matches. CDR3 loop: CASRPQGSNYGYTF. In DNA, the CDR3 is TGTGCCAGCAGGCCACAGGGGTCTAACTATGGCTACACCTTC.

This clonotype was counted between two and nine times. CDR3 in DNA: TGTGCCAGCAGCCGATATGGGGCAGGGGGCTTGGAGACCCAGTACTTC. Its protein is CASSRYGAGGLETQYF. The rearrangement uses TRBV7-3 and TRBJ2-5; 8 nucleotides line up with TRBD1. This CDR3 is 16 amino acids long. Germline V gene data show CDR1 as SGHTA and CDR2 as FQGTGA. V was clipped by 5 bases and J by 5 bases; unmatched bases: 13.

This chain joins TRBV7-9 and TRBJ2-1; D might be TRBD1 (6 bases). The germline gives CDR1 SEHNR, CDR2 FQNEAQ (reference sequence). This CDR3 has 12 amino acids. V was shortened by 10 bases and J by 3 bases, with 10 bases between the two germline ends. The CDR3 is CATGVGYNEQFF. In DNA form, the CDR3 reads TGTGCCACAGGGGTCGGCTACAATGAGCAGTTCTTC.

The chain has TRBV20-1 and TRBJ2-7, with 11 bases identical to TRBD2. This CDR3 has 15 residues. Germline values: CDR1 DFQATT, CDR2 SNEGSKA (reference sequence). Trimming at V came to 2 bases and at J to 6 bases, leaving 9 bases not matched to a gene. Here the CDR3 DNA reads TGCAGTGCTAGACTCCCGGGACTAGCGGCGGGCGAGCAGTACTTC. This codes for CSARLPGLAAGEQYF.

In its sample, this clonotype was seen once. The junction departs from the called germline gene at one end, perhaps through a read error. V gene TRBV5-1 combines with J gene TRBJ2-1, with TRBD2 matching over 13 bases. The CDR3 length is 17 residues. The germline V gene encodes CDR1 SGHRS and CDR2 YFSETQ. The CDR3 bases are TGCGCCAGCAGCTTGGAAGGGGGGACTAGCGGGGCAAATGGGCAGTTCTTC. Protein: CASSLEGGTSGANGQFF.

The CDR3 here is CSARDGLAERNEQFF. For the CDR3, the DNA is TGCAGTGCTAGAGACGGACTAGCGGAACGCAATGAGCAGTTCTTC. The rearrangement uses TRBV20-1 and TRBJ2-1; 10 bases agree with TRBD2. The V and J ends lost 0 bases and 6 bases, in that order; junction bases with no gene match: 5. The CDR3 has 15 amino acids. Germline loops: CDR1 DFQATT, CDR2 SNEGSKA (reference sequence).

The chain employs TRBV6-1 and TRBJ2-5; 11 bases are shared with TRBD2. CDR3 size: 14 residues. Germline V gene sequence: CDR1 MNHNS, CDR2 SASEGT. Germline trimming cut 7 bases from V and 3 bases from J; bases unmatched to any gene: 4. The CDR3 DNA follows: TGTGCCAGCAAGTTGGGACTAGCGGAAGAGACCCAGTACTTC. This sequence encodes CASKLGLAEETQYF.